The sequence of this TCR beta chain was determined in a study of early T cells in non-severe SARS-CoV-2 infection (dated by TCRdb to about 2021). The study in broad terms: Because TCR sequencing relied on bulk RNA taken from unsorted whole blood, pairing of alpha and beta chains was not possible. Summary of the overall study and its limitations: VDJdb matching was skewed toward anti-spike CD8 responses, so virus-specific expansions were likely underestimated and private and CD4 specificities were missed.

A case-control design nested within a healthcare worker cohort in London, UK, was used, with weekly nasopharyngeal swab PCR tests and blood sampling performed. Healthcare workers were recruited during the week of the UK lockdown, between 23 and 31 March 2020, and followed weekly for up to about 15 weeks. The protocol used for the library was 5' RACE. Sequencing used a NextSeq 500. To correct for sequencing error and PCR bias, the TCR library protocol tagged individual cDNA molecules with unique molecular identifiers. Both TCR alpha and beta chains were sequenced, and tight co-correlation was observed between alpha and beta sequence abundances in each sample. In the paper's pipeline: Decombinator V4 was used to annotate TCR sequences for V gene, J gene and CDR3. TCRs were defined as expanded if a significant change between any two time points was detected under a Poisson model with p below 0.0001. TCR abundances were normalised to the total number of TCRs sequenced in each sample and reported as counts per million. TRAV1-2 paired with TRAJ12, TRAJ20 or TRAJ33 defined MAIT TCRs, while TRAV10 paired with TRAJ18 defined iNKT TCRs. VDJdb, accessed on 1 November 2021, was searched for TCRs annotated for CMV, EBV and SARS-CoV-2, and TCRs annotated for more than one antigen were excluded. TCRdb reprocessed the public reads (quality trimming at Q25 with fastp, clone calling with MiXCR) and kept in-frame beta chains. For every CDR3 protein sequence, its rows merge into one entry that carries the most common genes and DNA. For this entry, the V and J calls and clone size follow TCRdb and not the study's own pipeline. This sample has about 54,000 distinct CDR3 sequences in its table, and roughly 8.2% of those were observed once. Approximately 10% of the sample goes to the ten largest clones.

CDR1 and CDR2 (SQVTM, ANQGSEA) derive from the germline V gene. Including cysteine and phenylalanine, the CDR3 has 13 amino acids. Only the CDR3 DNA stays, 39 bases, in frame from base 1. Trimming at the junction amounts to 7 bases on V and 4 bases on J, and the germline ends lie 15 bases apart. Turning to this clonotype: Its recognized antigen is unknown. The record has no base qualities; no much larger clone is one base away.

The sample consisted of whole blood, taken at baseline. The chain uses TRBV29-1 and TRBJ2-3; a confident D gene designation cannot be given. The TCR sequence derives from an adult who was a healthcare worker with PCR-confirmed SARS-CoV-2 infection or an uninfected control (not recorded which). The sequence in DNA is TGCAGCGAAATCGGGTCTAGAGCAGATACGCAGTATTTT. It translates as CSEIGSRADTQYF.